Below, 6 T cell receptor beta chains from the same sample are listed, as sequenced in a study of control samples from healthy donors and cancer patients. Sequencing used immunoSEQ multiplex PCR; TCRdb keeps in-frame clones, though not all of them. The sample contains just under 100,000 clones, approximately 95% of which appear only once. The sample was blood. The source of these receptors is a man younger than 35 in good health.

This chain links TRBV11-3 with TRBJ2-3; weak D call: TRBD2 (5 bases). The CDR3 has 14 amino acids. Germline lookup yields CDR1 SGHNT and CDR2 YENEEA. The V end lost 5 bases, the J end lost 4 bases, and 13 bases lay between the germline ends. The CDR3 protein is CASSLTGSADTQYF. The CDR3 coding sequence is TGTGCCAGCAGCCTCACGGGGTCCGCAGATACGCAGTATTTT. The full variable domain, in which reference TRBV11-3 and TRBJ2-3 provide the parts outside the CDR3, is EAGVVQSPRYKIIEKKQPVAFWCNPISGHNTLYWYLQNLGQGPELLIRYENEEAVDDSQLPKDRFSAERLKGVDSTLKIQPAELGDSAVYLCASSLTGSADTQYFGPGTRLTVL.

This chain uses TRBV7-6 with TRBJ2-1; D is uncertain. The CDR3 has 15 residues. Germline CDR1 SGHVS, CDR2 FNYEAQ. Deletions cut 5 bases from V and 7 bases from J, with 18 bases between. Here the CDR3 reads CASSHNNWGRNEQFF. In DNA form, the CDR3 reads TGTGCCAGCAGCCATAACAACTGGGGTAGGAATGAGCAGTTCTTC.

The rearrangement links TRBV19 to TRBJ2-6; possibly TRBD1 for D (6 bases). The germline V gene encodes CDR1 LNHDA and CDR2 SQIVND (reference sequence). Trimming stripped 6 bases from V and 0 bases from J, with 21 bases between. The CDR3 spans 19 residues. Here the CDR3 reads CASSTDFGDTSSGANVLTF. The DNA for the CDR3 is TGTGCCAGTAGCACCGATTTTGGGGACACCAGCTCTGGGGCCAACGTCCTGACTTTC.

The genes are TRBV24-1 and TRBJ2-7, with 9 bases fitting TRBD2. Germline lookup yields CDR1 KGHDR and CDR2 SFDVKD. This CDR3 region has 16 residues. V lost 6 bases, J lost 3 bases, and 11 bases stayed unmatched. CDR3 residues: CATSPLGGSGSYEQYF. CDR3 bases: TGTGCCACCAGTCCTTTGGGTGGTAGCGGGAGCTACGAGCAGTACTTC.

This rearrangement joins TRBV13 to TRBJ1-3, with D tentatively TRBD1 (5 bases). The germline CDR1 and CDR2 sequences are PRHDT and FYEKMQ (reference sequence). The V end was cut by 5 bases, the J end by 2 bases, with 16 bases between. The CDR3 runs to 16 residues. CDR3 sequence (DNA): TGTGCCAGCAGCGGACTTTTACGGGGGACTGGAAACACCATATATTTT. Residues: CASSGLLRGTGNTIYF.

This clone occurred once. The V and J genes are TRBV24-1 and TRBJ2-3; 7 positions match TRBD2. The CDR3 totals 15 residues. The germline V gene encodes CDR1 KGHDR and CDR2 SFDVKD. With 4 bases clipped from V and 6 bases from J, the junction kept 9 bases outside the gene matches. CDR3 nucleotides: TGTGCCACCAGTGACGGGGGGAGGCCGTCGGATACGCAGTATTTT. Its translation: CATSDGGRPSDTQYF.